A single sample is the source of the 20 T cell receptor beta chains below, sequenced in a study of T-cell reconstitution after alpha-beta-depleted transplantation in children (dated by TCRdb to the mid-2010s). Preparation of the library involved PCR. The reads were generated on an Illumina HiSeq 2500. To normalize quantification of the TCRbeta repertoire, the TCR libraries were built with molecular barcoding that relied on unique molecular identifiers. The public reads were reprocessed in TCRdb via fastp at Q25 and MiXCR, keeping in-frame beta chains. CDR3 protein duplicates are merged, each entry listing the most common genes and DNA. The sample table holds 150,000 to 200,000 distinct CDR3 sequences, of which approximately 14% were seen once. Approximately 13% of the sample goes to the ten largest clones. This material consisted of PBMCs from the stem cell graft donor, taken from the stem cell graft. These TCRs come from a human donor who donated a stem cell graft to a child with acute lymphoblastic leukemia.

In its sample, this clonotype was seen many times. This chain links TRBV5-5 with TRBJ2-1, with TRBD1 identical over 10 bases. The CDR3 spans 16 residues. V was pared by 4 bases and J by 4 bases, with 8 bases of the junction left unmatched. Germline CDR1 reads SGHKS; CDR2 reads YYEKEE (reference sequence). CDR3 amino acids: CASSLFPGQGYNEQFF. CDR3 sequence (DNA): TGTGCCAGCAGCCTCTTCCCGGGACAGGGGTACAATGAGCAGTTCTTC.

This clonotype has ten or more counts. The genes are TRBV5-1 and TRBJ2-5, with D uncertain. CDR3 length: 14 amino acids. Germline lookup yields CDR1 SGHRS and CDR2 YFSETQ. Trimming stripped 4 bases from V and 1 base from J, with 11 bases between. CDR3 DNA: TGCGCCAGCAGCCTGAGGCGCTTCCAAGAGACCCAGTACTTC. Translated, it gives CASSLRRFQETQYF.

In regard to this clonotype: At one end the junction does not follow the germline gene, possibly because of a read error. The chain has TRBV12-3 or TRBV12-4 and TRBJ2-3, with D possibly being TRBD2 (5 bases). The CDR3 extends over 12 amino acids. In nucleotides, the CDR3 is TGTGCCAGCAGTTCCGAAGGAGGCGGACCGTTTTTT. As protein: CASSSEGGGPFF.

This clonotype was counted a few times. The chain links TRBV7-8 to TRBJ1-6; D is unclear. The V end lost 6 bases, the J end lost 3 bases, and 15 bases lay between the germline ends. The CDR3 loop spans 16 amino acids. Germline CDR1 reads SGHVS; CDR2 reads FQNEAQ. This CDR3 is CASRLLQPNYNSPLHF. CDR3 in DNA: TGTGCCAGCAGACTACTCCAACCTAACTATAATTCACCCCTCCACTTT.

The table lists this clonotype with many counts. The J gene is TRBJ1-1, the V gene TRBV9; D might be TRBD1 (5 bases). Germline CDR1 is SGDLS and CDR2 is YYNGEE. The CDR3 is 14 residues long. The ends were cut back, 0 bases at V and 4 bases at J, with 10 bases in the middle. The CDR3 nucleotides are TGTGCCAGCAGCGTAGGGGGGTTGGGCACTGAAGCTTTCTTT. It codes for CASSVGGLGTEAFF.

This clonotype was seen at least ten times. J is TRBJ2-1 and V is TRBV7-2, with TRBD2 matching over 7 bases. The germline V gene encodes CDR1 SGHTA and CDR2 FQGNSA. This CDR3 comprises 17 residues. With 2 bases clipped from V and 6 bases from J, the junction kept 13 bases outside the gene matches. Written as DNA, the CDR3 is TGTGCCAGCAGCTTAAAGGGCAGCGGGAACGGGGCCAATGAGCAGTTCTTC. Amino acids: CASSLKGSGNGANEQFF.

In its sample, this clonotype was seen many times. CDR3 residues: CASSFQANGNQPQHF. The CDR3 nucleotides read TGTGCCAGCAGTTTTCAAGCAAACGGCAATCAGCCCCAGCATTTT. This chain connects TRBV12-3 or TRBV12-4 to TRBJ1-5; D not resolved. This CDR3 spans 15 amino acids. V was pared by 3 bases and J by 2 bases, with 11 bases between.

This clonotype was detected ten times or more. This chain connects TRBV3-1 to TRBJ2-3; 10 bases are shared with TRBD2. Germline V gives CDR1 LGHDT, CDR2 YNNKEL (reference sequence). The CDR3 is 18 residues long. V dropped 0 bases and J dropped 0; count of bases not matched to a gene: 6. This chain's CDR3 is CASSQEGLAAASTDTQYF. The CDR3, as DNA: TGTGCCAGCAGCCAAGAAGGACTAGCGGCCGCTAGCACAGATACGCAGTATTTT.

A remark on this clonotype: This may stem from a read error, because a much larger clone lies one nucleotide away. In nucleotides, the CDR3 is TGTGCCAGCATCGGACAGGGGGCGGGAGAGACCCAGTACTTC. As protein: CASIGQGAGETQYF. V usage is TRBV7-9 and J usage is TRBJ2-5, with 11 nucleotides matching TRBD1. This CDR3 contains 14 residues. Trimming took 7 bases from V and 4 from J; bases not matched to a gene: 5. Germline V lookup: CDR1 SEHNR, CDR2 FQNEAQ (reference sequence).

There are many counts of this clonotype. The chain is built from TRBV4-1 and TRBJ2-7; D ambiguous. The germline V gene has CDR1 MGHRA and CDR2 YSYEKL. The CDR3 covers 15 residues. The V gene lost 3 bases and the J gene lost 2 bases, with 14 bases spanning the gap. The CDR3 bases are TGCGCCAGCAGCCAGTCCCGTTCAACGACCTACGAGCAGTACTTC. Residues: CASSQSRSTTYEQYF.

J is TRBJ2-7 and V is TRBV5-6; weak D call: TRBD2 (5 bases). Trimming pared 3 bases from V and 2 bases from J, leaving 15 bases between. CDR1 is SGHDT, CDR2 YYEEEE, per germline. This CDR3 is built from 15 residues. The CDR3 sequence: CASSSKDFLPYEQYF. The CDR3 DNA sequence: TGTGCCAGCAGCTCGAAGGACTTCTTGCCCTACGAGCAGTACTTC.

In its sample, this clonotype was seen a few times. The V gene is TRBV11-2, the J gene TRBJ2-5; a possible D gene is TRBD1 (5 bases). The CDR3 contains 16 residues. Trimming removed 1 base from V and 4 bases from J, with 16 bases in between. Germline lookup yields CDR1 SGHAT and CDR2 FQNNGV. CDR3 nucleotide sequence: TGTGCCAGCAGCTTAGTCGGCAGGGTATCAACAGAGACCCAGTACTTC. Its protein product is CASSLVGRVSTETQYF.

In its sample, this clonotype was seen many times. The chain links TRBV5-1 to TRBJ1-1; D is uncertain. Germline V CDR1 and CDR2: SGHRS, YFSETQ. The ends were cut back, 1 base at V and 1 base at J, with 11 bases in the middle. The CDR3 is made up of 15 amino acids. The CDR3 sequence is CASSLSSLRNTEAFF. As DNA, the CDR3 is TGCGCCAGCAGCTTGTCATCGTTGAGGAACACTGAAGCTTTCTTT.

This clonotype has only a few counts. V gene TRBV7-6 combines with J gene TRBJ2-5, with TRBD2 matching over 11 bases. V was clipped by 4 bases and J by 6 bases; unmatched bases: 7. The CDR3 spans 15 residues. Germline V gene sequence: CDR1 SGHVS, CDR2 FNYEAQ. CDR3 nucleotides: TGTGCCAGCAGCTCAGGGACTAGCGGCAGGCAGACCCAGTACTTC. Amino acid sequence: CASSSGTSGRQTQYF.

This clonotype was detected ten times or more. The rearrangement uses TRBV5-6 and TRBJ2-7; 11 nucleotides line up with TRBD2. Germline CDR1 is SGHDT and CDR2 is YYEEEE. The CDR3 is 15 residues long. After removal of 4 bases from V and 4 bases from J, the junction contained 7 bases not matched to a gene. The CDR3 DNA follows: TGTGCCAGCAGCCCGGGACTAGCGGACCTTTACGAGCAGTACTTC. It encodes CASSPGLADLYEQYF.

V and J are TRBV12-3 or TRBV12-4 and TRBJ2-1; 11 nucleotides align to TRBD2. The CDR3 contains 18 residues. V shed 3 bases, J shed 0 bases, and the junction held 7 bases outside the gene matches. The CDR3 bases are TGTGCCAGCAGTTTTGTGGGACTAGCGGTACCCTCCTACAATGAGCAGTTCTTC. It is translated as CASSFVGLAVPSYNEQFF.

This clonotype was observed at least ten times. The V and J genes are TRBV3-1 and TRBJ1-1; D is possibly TRBD1 (5 bases). This CDR3 spans 14 amino acids. Germline CDR1 and CDR2: LGHDT and YNNKEL (reference sequence). Trimming left V 4 bases short and J 7 bases short, with 16 bases between. This CDR3 is CASSPGRYGGEAFF. CDR3 DNA sequence: TGTGCCAGCAGCCCGGGGCGGTATGGAGGTGAAGCTTTCTTT.

The V gene is TRBV12-3 or TRBV12-4, the J gene TRBJ2-7; 8 bases line up with TRBD2. The V segment lost 1 base and the J segment 1 base; nucleotides outside the gene matches: 6. The CDR3 contains 16 residues. The CDR3 region is CASSLVALAASYEQYF. The CDR3 DNA reads TGTGCCAGCAGTTTAGTTGCACTAGCGGCATCCTACGAGCAGTACTTC.

This clonotype was counted ten times or more. This CDR3 reads CASSLAGGRAYNEQFF. The CDR3 DNA reads as TGCGCCAGCAGCTTGGCCGGCGGGAGGGCCTACAATGAGCAGTTCTTC. The rearrangement joins TRBV5-1 to TRBJ2-1; 9 nucleotides align to TRBD2. The CDR3 consists of 16 residues. Germline V lookup: CDR1 SGHRS, CDR2 YFSETQ. V lost 0 bases to trimming and J lost 2 bases; unmatched junction nucleotides: 3. Full variable domain (remainder filled in from reference TRBV5-1 and TRBJ2-1): KAGVTQTPRYLIKTRGQQVTLSCSPISGHRSVSWYQQTPGQGLQFLFEYFSETQRNKGNFPGRFSGRQFSNSRSEMNVSTLELGDSALYLCASSLAGGRAYNEQFFGPGTRLTVL.

At least ten counts were recorded for this clonotype. The rearrangement joins TRBV10-3 to TRBJ2-7; a weak D match, TRBD1 (5 bases). V lost 4 bases to trimming and J lost 7 bases, with 14 bases between them. The V gene's germline CDR1 is ENHRY and CDR2 SYGVKD. This CDR3 contains 13 residues. CDR3 loop: CAISGTGAGEQYF. The DNA of the CDR3 is TGTGCCATCAGTGGTACAGGAGCAGGAGAGCAGTACTTC.